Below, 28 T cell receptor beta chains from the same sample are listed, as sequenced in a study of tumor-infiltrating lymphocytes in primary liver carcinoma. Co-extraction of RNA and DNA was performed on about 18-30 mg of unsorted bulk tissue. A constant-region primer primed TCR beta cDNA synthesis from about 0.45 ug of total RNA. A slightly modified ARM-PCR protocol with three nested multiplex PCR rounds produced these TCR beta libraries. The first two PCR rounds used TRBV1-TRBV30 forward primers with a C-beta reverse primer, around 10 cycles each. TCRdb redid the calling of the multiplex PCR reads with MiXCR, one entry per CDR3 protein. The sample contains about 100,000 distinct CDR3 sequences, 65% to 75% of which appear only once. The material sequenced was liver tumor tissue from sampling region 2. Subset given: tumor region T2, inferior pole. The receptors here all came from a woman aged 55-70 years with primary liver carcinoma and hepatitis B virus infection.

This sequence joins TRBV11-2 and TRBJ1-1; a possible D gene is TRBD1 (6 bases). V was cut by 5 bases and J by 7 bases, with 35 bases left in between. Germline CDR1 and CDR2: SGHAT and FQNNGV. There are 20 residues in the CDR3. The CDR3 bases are TGTGCCAGCAGCCCACATCACCACGGACAGCTTCGCTTTTGGGGCTATGAAGCTTTCTTT. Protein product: CASSPHHHGQLRFWGYEAFF.

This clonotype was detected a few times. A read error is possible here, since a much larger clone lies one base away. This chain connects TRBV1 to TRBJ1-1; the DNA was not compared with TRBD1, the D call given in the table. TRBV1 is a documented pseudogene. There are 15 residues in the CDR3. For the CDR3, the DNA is TGCACCAGCAGCCAATCCCTTCAGGGGACCACTGGAGCTTTCTTT. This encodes CTSSQSLQGTTGAFF.

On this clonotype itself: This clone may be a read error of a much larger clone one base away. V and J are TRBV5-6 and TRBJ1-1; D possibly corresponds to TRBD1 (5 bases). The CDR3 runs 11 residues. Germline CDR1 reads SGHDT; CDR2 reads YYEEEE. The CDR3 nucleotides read TGTGCCAACAGCTTGGGGCCCAGTGCTTTCTTT. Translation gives CANSLGPSAFF.

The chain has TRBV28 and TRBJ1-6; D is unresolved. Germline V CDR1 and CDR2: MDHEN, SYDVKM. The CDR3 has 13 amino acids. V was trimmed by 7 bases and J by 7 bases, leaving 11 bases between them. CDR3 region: CASTGSRNSPLHF. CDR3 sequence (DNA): TGTGCCAGCACTGGAAGCCGAAATTCACCCCTCCACTTT. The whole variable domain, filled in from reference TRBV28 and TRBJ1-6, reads DVKVTQSSRYLVKRTGEKVFLECVQDMDHENMFWYRQDPGLGLRLIYFSYDVKMKEKGDIPEGYSVSREKKERFSLILESASTNQTSMYLCASTGSRNSPLHFGNGTRLTVT.

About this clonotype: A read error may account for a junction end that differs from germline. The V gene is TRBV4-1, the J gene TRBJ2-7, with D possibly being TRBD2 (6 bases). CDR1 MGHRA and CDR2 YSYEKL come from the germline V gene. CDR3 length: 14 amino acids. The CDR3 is CASSPAGSVYEQYF. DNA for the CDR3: TGCGCCAGCAGCCCCGCGGGGAGTGTCTACGAGCAGTATTTC.

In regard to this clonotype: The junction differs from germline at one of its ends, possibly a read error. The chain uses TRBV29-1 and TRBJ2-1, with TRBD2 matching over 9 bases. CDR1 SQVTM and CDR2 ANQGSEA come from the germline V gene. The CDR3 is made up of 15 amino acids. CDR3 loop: CSVEGSGSGSDEELF. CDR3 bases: TGCAGCGTTGAGGGGTCGGGTAGCGGGAGTGATGAGGAGCTCTTC.

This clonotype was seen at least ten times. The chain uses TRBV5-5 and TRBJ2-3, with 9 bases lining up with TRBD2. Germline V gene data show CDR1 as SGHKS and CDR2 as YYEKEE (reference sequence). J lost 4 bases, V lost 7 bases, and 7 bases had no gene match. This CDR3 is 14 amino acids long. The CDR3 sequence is CASRDSGRSDTQYF. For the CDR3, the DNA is TGTGCCAGCCGAGATAGCGGGAGATCAGATACGCAGTATTTT.

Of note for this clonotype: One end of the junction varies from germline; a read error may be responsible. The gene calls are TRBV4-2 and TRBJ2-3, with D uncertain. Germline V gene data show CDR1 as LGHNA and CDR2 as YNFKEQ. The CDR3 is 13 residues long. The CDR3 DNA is TGTGCCAGCAGCTCACCCCCTGTGGATACGCATTATTTT. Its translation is CASSSPPVDTHYF.

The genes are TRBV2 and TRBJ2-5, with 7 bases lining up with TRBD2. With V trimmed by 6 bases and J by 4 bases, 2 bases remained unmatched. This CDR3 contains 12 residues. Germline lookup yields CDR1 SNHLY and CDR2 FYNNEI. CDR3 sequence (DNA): TGTGCCAGCAGAGCGGGATCAGAGACCCAGTACTTC. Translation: CASRAGSETQYF.

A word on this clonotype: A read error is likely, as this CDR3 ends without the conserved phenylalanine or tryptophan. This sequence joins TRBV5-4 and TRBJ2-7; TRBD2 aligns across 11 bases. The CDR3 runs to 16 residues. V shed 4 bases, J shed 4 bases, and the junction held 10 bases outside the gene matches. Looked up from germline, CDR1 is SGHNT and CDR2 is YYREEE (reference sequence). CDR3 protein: CASSPPGSGGAYEQYL. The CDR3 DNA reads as TGTGCCAGCAGCCCACCGGGTAGCGGGGGGGCGTACGAGCAGTACCTC.

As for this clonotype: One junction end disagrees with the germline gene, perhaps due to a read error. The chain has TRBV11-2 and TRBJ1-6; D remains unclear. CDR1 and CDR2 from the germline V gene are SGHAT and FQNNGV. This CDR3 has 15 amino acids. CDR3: CVSSLDSVRNSPLHF. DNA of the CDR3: TGTGTCAGCAGCTTAGATTCAGTGAGGAATTCACCCCTCCACTTT.

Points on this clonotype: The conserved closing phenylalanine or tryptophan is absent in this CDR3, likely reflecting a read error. The CDR3 nucleotides are TGTGCCAGCAAACCAGACAGTTCCACCTACGTGCAGTACCTC. It codes for CASKPDSSTYVQYL. The V gene is TRBV6-6, the J gene TRBJ2-7; D is perhaps TRBD1 (5 bases). The CDR3 runs to 14 residues. Germline V CDR1 and CDR2: MNHNY, SVGAGI (reference sequence).

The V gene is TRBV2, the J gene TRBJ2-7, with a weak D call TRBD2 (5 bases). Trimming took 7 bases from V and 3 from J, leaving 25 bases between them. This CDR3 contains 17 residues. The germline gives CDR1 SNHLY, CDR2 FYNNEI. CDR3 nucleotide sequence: TGTGCCAGCAACCTCCTGGAGGACTCCACGGCCTACTACGAGCAGTACTTC. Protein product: CASNLLEDSTAYYEQYF. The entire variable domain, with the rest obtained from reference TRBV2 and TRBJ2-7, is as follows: EPEVTQTPSHQVTQMGQEVILRCVPISNHLYFYWYRQILGQKVEFLVSFYNNEISEKSEIFDDQFSVERPDGSNFTLKIRSTKLEDSAMYFCASNLLEDSTAYYEQYFGPGTRLTVT.

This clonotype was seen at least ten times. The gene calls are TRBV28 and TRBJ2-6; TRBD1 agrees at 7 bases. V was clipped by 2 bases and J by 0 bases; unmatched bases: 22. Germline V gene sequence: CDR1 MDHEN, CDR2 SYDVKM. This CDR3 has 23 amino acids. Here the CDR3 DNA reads TGTGCCAGCAGTTTAGGGGGTTATGCCCCCCGACAGGGCGGTAGCTCTGGGGCCAACGTCCTGACTTTC. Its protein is CASSLGGYAPRQGGSSGANVLTF.

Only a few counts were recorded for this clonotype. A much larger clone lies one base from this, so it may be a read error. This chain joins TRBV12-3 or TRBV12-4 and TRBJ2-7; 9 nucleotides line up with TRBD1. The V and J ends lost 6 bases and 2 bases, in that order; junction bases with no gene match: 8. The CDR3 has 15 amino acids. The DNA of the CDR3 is TGTGCCAGCAGCGAACAGGGGGCGAGGACCTACGAGCAGTACTTC. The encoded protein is CASSEQGARTYEQYF.

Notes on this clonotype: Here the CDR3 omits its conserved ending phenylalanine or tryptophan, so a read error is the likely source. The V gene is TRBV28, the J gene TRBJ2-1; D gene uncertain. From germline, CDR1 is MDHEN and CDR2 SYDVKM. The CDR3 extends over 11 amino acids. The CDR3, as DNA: TGTGCCAGGAGTTTTCCCCATGAGCAGTTCTCC. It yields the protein CARSFPHEQFS.

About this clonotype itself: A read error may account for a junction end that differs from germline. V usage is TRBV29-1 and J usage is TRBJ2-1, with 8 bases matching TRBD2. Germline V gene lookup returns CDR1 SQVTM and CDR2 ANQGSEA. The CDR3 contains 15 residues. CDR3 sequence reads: CSVTVLAGIYNEQSF. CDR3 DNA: TGCAGCGTTACAGTGTTAGCGGGGATTTACAATGAGCAGTCCTTC.

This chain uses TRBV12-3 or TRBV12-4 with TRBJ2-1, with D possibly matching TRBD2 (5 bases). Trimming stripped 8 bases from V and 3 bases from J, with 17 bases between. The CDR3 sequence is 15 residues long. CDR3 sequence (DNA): TGTGCCAGCTTGCGACTAACGGGAATCTACAATGAGCAGTTCTTC. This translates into CASLRLTGIYNEQFF.

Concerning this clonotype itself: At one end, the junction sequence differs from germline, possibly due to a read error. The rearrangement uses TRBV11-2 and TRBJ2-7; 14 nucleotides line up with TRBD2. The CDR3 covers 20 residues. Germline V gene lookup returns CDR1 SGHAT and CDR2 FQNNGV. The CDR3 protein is CASTAISRLAGGQKPYEQNF. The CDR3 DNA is TGTGCCAGCACCGCCATTTCCCGACTAGCGGGAGGGCAGAAACCCTACGAACAGAACTTC.

The CDR3 is CASSAMTNGRSHEQFF. CDR3 bases: TGTGCCAGCAGCGCCATGACTAACGGGAGGTCCCATGAGCAGTTCTTC. The rearrangement uses TRBV5-6 and TRBJ2-1; 7 nucleotides align to TRBD2. The CDR3 runs to 16 residues. V was clipped by 4 bases and J by 8 bases; unmatched bases: 15. Germline CDR1 is SGHDT and CDR2 is YYEEEE.

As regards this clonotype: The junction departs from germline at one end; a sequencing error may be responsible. The CDR3 coding sequence is TGTGCCGGCAGTTTTAGCGGGAGGAATAGTCAGCAGTTCTTC. Encoded protein: CAGSFSGRNSQQFF. The rearrangement uses TRBV28 and TRBJ2-1, with 10 bases lining up with TRBD2. CDR1 and CDR2 from the germline V gene are MDHEN and SYDVKM. The CDR3 spans 14 residues.

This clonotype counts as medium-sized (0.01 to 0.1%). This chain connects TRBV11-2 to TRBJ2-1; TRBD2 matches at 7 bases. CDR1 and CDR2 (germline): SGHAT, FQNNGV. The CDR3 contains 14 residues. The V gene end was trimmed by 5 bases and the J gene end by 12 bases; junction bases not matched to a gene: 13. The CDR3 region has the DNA TGTGCCAGCAGCCAACCGGGACTAAGTCCTGGGCAGTTCTTC. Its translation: CASSQPGLSPGQFF.

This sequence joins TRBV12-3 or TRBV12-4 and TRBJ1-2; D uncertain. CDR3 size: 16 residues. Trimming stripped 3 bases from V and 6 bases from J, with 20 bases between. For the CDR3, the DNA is TGTGCCAGCAGTTTGAGAGTAGTCCTCGTTTCTCATGGCTACACCTTC. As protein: CASSLRVVLVSHGYTF.

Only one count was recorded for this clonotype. In DNA form, the CDR3 reads TGTGCCAGCAGTCCTACGGGACAACTAACGGGCCTAGAGACCCAGTACTTC. Translated, it gives CASSPTGQLTGLETQYF. The chain combines TRBV11-2 with TRBJ2-5; TRBD1 might be the D (6 bases). Trimming cost V 6 bases and J 4 bases, with 24 bases left between them. The CDR3 length is 17 residues. The germline CDR1 and CDR2 sequences are SGHAT and FQNNGV.

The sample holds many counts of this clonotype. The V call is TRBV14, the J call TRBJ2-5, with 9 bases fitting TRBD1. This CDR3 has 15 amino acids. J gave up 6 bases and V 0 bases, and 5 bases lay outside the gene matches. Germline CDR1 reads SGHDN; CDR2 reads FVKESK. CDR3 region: CASSQDGTGTQTQYF. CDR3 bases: TGTGCCAGCAGCCAAGATGGGACAGGGACGCAGACCCAGTACTTC.

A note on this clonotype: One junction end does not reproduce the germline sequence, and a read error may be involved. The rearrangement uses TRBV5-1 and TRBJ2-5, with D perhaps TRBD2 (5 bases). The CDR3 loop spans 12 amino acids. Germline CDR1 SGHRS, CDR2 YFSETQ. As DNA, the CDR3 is TGCGCCAGCAGCTTGGTGGGAGAGACCCACTACTTC. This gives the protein CASSLVGETHYF.

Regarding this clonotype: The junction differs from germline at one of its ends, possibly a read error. The CDR3 bases are TGTGCTAGCAGTCGCTCCGACAGACCGAGCAATGAAGCTTTCTTT. Amino acid sequence: CASSRSDRPSNEAFF. V gene TRBV12-3 or TRBV12-4 combines with J gene TRBJ1-1; possibly TRBD1 for D (5 bases). The CDR3 consists of 15 residues.

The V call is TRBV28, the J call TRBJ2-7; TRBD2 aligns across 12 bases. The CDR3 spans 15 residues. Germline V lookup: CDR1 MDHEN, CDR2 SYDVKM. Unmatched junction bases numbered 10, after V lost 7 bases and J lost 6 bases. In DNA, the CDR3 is TGTGCCAGCACTTTCATGACTAGCGGGAGACCCGAGCAGTACTTC. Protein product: CASTFMTSGRPEQYF.